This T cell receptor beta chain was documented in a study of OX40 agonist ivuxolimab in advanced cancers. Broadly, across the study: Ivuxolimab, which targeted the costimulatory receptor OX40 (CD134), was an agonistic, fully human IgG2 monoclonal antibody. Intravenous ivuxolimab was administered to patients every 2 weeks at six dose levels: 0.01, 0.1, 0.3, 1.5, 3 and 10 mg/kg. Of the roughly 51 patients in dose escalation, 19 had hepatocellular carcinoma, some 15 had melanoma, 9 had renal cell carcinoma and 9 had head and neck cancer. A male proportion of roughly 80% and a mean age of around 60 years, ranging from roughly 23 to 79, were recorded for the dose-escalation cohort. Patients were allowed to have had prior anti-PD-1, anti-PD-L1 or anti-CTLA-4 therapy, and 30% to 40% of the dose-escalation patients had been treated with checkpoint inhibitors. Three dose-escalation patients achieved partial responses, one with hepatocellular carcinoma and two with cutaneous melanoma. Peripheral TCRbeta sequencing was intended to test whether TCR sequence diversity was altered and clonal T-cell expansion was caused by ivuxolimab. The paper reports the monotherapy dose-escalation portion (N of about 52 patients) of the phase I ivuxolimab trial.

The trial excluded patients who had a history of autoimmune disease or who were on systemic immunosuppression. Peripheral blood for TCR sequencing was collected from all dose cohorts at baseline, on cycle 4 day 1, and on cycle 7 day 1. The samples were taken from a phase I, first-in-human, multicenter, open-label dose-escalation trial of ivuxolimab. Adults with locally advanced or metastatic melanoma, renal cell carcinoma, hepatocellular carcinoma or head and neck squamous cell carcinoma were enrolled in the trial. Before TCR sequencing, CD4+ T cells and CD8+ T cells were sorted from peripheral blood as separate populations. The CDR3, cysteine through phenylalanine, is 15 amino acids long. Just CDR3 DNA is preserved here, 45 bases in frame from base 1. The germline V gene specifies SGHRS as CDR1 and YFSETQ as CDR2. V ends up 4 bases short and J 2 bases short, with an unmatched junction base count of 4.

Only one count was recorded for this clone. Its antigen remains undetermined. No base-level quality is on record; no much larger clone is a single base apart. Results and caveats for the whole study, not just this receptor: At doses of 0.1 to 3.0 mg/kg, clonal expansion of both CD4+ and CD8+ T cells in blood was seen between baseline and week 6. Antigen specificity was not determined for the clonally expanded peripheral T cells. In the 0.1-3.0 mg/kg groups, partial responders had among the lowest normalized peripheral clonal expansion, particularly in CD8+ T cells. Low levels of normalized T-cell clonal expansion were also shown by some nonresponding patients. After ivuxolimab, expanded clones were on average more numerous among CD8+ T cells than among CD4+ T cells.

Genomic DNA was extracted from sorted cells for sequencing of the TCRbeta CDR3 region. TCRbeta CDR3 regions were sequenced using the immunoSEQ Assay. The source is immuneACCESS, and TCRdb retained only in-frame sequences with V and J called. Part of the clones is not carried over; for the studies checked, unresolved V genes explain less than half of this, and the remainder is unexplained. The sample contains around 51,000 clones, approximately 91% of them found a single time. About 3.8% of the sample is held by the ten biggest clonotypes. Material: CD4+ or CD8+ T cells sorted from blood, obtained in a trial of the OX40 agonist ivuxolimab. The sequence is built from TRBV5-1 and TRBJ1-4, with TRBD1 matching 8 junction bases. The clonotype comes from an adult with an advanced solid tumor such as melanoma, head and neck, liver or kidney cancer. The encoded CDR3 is CASSADRATNEKLFF. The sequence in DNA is TGCGCCAGCAGCGCGGACAGGGCCACTAATGAAAAACTGTTTTTT.